A single sample gave rise to the 32 T cell receptor beta chains below, sequenced in a study of cytomegalovirus exposure and HLA in healthy donors. With 60 Vbeta and 13 Jbeta primers, the PCR was carried out. Using immunoSEQ multiplex PCR, the repertoire was profiled, and TCRdb retains in-frame clones only, with some absent. The sample carries approximately 220,000 clones, 60% to 80% recorded once. Sequencing input: PBMCs. These TCRs come from a male donor in good health and CMV-seronegative.

CDR3 bases: TGTGCCAGCAGCTTAATGTATCGGGGGAACTACGAGCAGTACTTC. Translating it yields CASSLMYRGNYEQYF. The chain recombines TRBV7-9 with TRBJ2-7; TRBD2 might be the D (6 bases). V lost 2 bases and J lost 3, with 14 bases in between. The germline gives CDR1 SEHNR, CDR2 FQNEAQ (reference sequence). This CDR3 has 15 residues.

This clone appeared a single time. The V and J genes are TRBV6-5 and TRBJ2-1; possible D gene TRBD2, 6 bases. The V end lost 4 bases, the J end lost 7 bases, and 14 bases lay between the germline ends. The CDR3 contains 14 residues. CDR1 and CDR2 from the germline V gene are MNHEY and SVGAGI. In DNA form, the CDR3 reads TGTGCCAGCAGTTCCCCGGGACTTCCTAATGAGCAGTTCTTC. Translating gives CASSSPGLPNEQFF.

The chain joins TRBV7-8 to TRBJ1-1; 8 nucleotides match TRBD1. CDR1 and CDR2 from the germline V gene are SGHVS and FQNEAQ. The CDR3 contains 15 residues. V shed 4 bases and J 11 bases; nucleotides not matched to a gene: 15. The CDR3 DNA follows: TGTGCCAGCAGCTACCGTCCCTCCTTGGACAGGGCGGCTTTCTTT. It encodes CASSYRPSLDRAAFF.

The J gene is TRBJ2-7, the V gene TRBV10-3; TRBD1 is a possible D gene (6 bases). The CDR3 contains 13 residues. The germline V and J ends were trimmed by 6 bases and 1 base, with 10 bases remaining between them. The germline CDR1 and CDR2 sequences are ENHRY and SYGVKD. CDR3 amino acids: CAISGQQSYEQYF. The CDR3 DNA reads as TGTGCCATCAGCGGACAGCAATCCTACGAGCAGTACTTC.

J is TRBJ2-1 and V is TRBV4-2; 7 positions match TRBD1. Germline CDR1 LGHNA, CDR2 YNFKEQ. The CDR3 runs to 14 residues. Trimming took 0 bases from V and 9 from J; bases not matched to a gene: 5. CDR3: CASSQDRGLGEQFF. The CDR3 nucleotides read TGTGCCAGCAGCCAAGACAGGGGGTTAGGTGAGCAGTTCTTC.

The J gene is TRBJ1-2, the V gene TRBV29-1; D might be TRBD1 (5 bases). V lost 7 bases, J lost 0 bases, and 18 bases lay in between. The CDR3 is made up of 15 amino acids. CDR1 SQVTM and CDR2 ANQGSEA come from the germline V gene. DNA for the CDR3: TGCAGCGCCCAGGGAGGACGGAAAGCTAACTATGGCTACACCTTC. It specifies CSAQGGRKANYGYTF.

The chain links TRBV4-1 to TRBJ1-1, with TRBD1 as a possible D gene (5 bases). Germline V gives CDR1 MGHRA, CDR2 YSYEKL. Trimming removed 0 bases from V and 1 base from J, with 12 bases in between. The CDR3 spans 16 residues. This CDR3 is CASSQDQGGSNTEAFF. For the CDR3, the DNA is TGCGCCAGCAGCCAAGATCAGGGAGGGTCGAACACTGAAGCTTTCTTT.

The chain employs TRBV30 and TRBJ1-2, with D maybe TRBD1 (5 bases). The CDR3 is made up of 11 amino acids. In germline, CDR1 is GTSNPN, CDR2 SVGIG (reference sequence). This chain's CDR3 is CASQGNGGYTF. Here the CDR3 DNA reads TGTGCTTCGCAGGGAAATGGCGGCTACACCTTC.

The rearrangement joins TRBV30 to TRBJ2-3; D unresolved. Trimming left V 5 bases short and J 2 bases short, with 14 bases between. Germline assignment: CDR1 GTSNPN and CDR2 SVGIG (reference sequence). This CDR3 has 14 residues. CDR3: CAWDPGPYTDTQYF. CDR3 sequence (DNA): TGTGCCTGGGATCCCGGTCCTTACACAGATACGCAGTATTTT.

The gene calls are TRBV7-9 and TRBJ1-2; D possibly corresponds to TRBD1 (6 bases). The CDR3 spans 14 residues. Germline loops: CDR1 SEHNR, CDR2 FQNEAQ (reference sequence). The V end lost 5 bases, the J end lost 4 bases, and 14 bases lay between the germline ends. The CDR3 nucleotides are TGTGCCAGCAGCGGCCGGGACACCCGCTATGGCTACACCTTC. This codes for CASSGRDTRYGYTF.

The rearrangement joins TRBV27 to TRBJ1-1; TRBD1 is a possible D gene (5 bases). The CDR3 totals 16 residues. V lost 3 bases and J lost 4, with 18 bases in between. In germline, CDR1 is MNHEY, CDR2 SMNVEV (reference sequence). The DNA for the CDR3 is TGTGCCAGCAGTTTCTTTCGCGCCAGGGCGACCACTGAAGCTTTCTTT. This translates into CASSFFRARATTEAFF.

The chain is built from TRBV5-5 and TRBJ2-1, with D hard to call. The CDR3 loop spans 13 amino acids. Per the germline V gene, CDR1 is SGHKS and CDR2 is YYEKEE (reference sequence). V was cut by 3 bases and J by 4 bases, with 8 bases left in between. This CDR3 reads CASSSALYNEQFF. CDR3 bases: TGTGCCAGCAGCTCAGCGCTTTACAATGAGCAGTTCTTC.

The rearrangement links TRBV5-6 to TRBJ1-6; no clear D gene. This CDR3 is built from 14 residues. CDR1 and CDR2 from the germline V gene are SGHDT and YYEEEE. Trimming took off 3 bases at V and 14 bases at J, with 18 bases between the two ends. The CDR3 protein is CASSSVDLGRTLHF. The CDR3 nucleotides are TGTGCCAGCAGCTCTGTGGACTTGGGCCGGACCCTCCACTTT.

V gene TRBV7-2 combines with J gene TRBJ2-2; 13 bases are shared with TRBD2. CDR3 length equals 17 residues. Germline trimming cut 0 bases from V and 7 bases from J; bases unmatched to any gene: 5. The germline gives CDR1 SGHTA, CDR2 FQGNSA. In DNA form, the CDR3 reads TGTGCCAGCAGCTTAGCCGGACTAGCGGGAGTAGTCGGGGAGCTGTTTTTT. Translation: CASSLAGLAGVVGELFF.

V gene TRBV6-6 combines with J gene TRBJ1-1, with 8 positions matching TRBD1. Per the germline V gene, CDR1 is MNHNY and CDR2 is SVGAGI (reference sequence). This CDR3 spans 16 amino acids. Germline trimming cut 2 bases from V and 6 bases from J; bases unmatched to any gene: 11. CDR3 bases: TGTGCCAGCAGTTACCCGGGTGGCGGACAGGGCGCTGAAGCTTTCTTT. Translation: CASSYPGGGQGAEAFF.

This clone was found once. V usage is TRBV19 and J usage is TRBJ1-3, with a tentative D call TRBD1 (5 bases). The length of the CDR3 is 16 residues. Germline assignment: CDR1 LNHDA and CDR2 SQIVND (reference sequence). V dropped 4 bases and J dropped 0 bases, with 13 bases sitting between them. CDR3 in amino acids: CASSTIDRDSGNTIYF. The CDR3 nucleotides are TGTGCCAGTAGTACAATCGACAGAGACTCTGGAAACACCATATATTTT.

This clone was seen only once. The chain uses TRBV5-1 and TRBJ2-3, with D uncertain. V lost 1 base and J lost 5, with 8 bases in between. The CDR3 length is 13 residues. Germline-derived CDR1 and CDR2 are SGHRS and YFSETQ. For the CDR3, the DNA is TGCGCCAGCAGCTTGAGAGGCCAAGATACGCAGTATTTT. Amino acid sequence: CASSLRGQDTQYF.

This clone occurred a few times. This chain uses TRBV5-1 with TRBJ2-3; 9 bases match TRBD1. The CDR3 length is 15 residues. Germline loops: CDR1 SGHRS, CDR2 YFSETQ. The J segment lost 1 base and the V segment lost 0 bases, leaving 0 bases of the junction unmatched. CDR3 in amino acids: CASSLGTGGTDTQYF. The CDR3 bases are TGCGCCAGCAGCTTGGGGACAGGGGGCACAGATACGCAGTATTTT. The full variable domain, its missing parts supplied by reference TRBV5-1 and TRBJ2-3, is KAGVTQTPRYLIKTRGQQVTLSCSPISGHRSVSWYQQTPGQGLQFLFEYFSETQRNKGNFPGRFSGRQFSNSRSEMNVSTLELGDSALYLCASSLGTGGTDTQYFGPGTRLTVL.

This CDR3 is CASSYSGQGVAGYTF. CDR3 nucleotides: TGTGCCAGCAGTTACTCGGGACAGGGGGTAGCTGGCTACACCTTC. The rearrangement uses TRBV6-5 and TRBJ1-2; the match to TRBD1 covers 11 bases. This CDR3 comprises 15 residues. In germline, CDR1 is MNHEY, CDR2 SVGAGI. Trimming removed 0 bases from V and 7 bases from J; junction bases left unmatched: 4.

The chain joins TRBV28 to TRBJ1-1; D gene uncertain. The germline V gene has CDR1 MDHEN and CDR2 SYDVKM. Trimming pared 1 base from V and 4 bases from J, leaving 16 bases between. The CDR3 totals 16 residues. For the CDR3, the DNA is TGTGCCAGCAGTTTATCTCCCCGGGCGAGGGTCACTGAAGCTTTCTTT. Translated, it gives CASSLSPRARVTEAFF.

The CDR3 DNA follows: TGTGCCAGCCTTAATTCAGGGTCGAGGAACACTGAAGCTTTCTTT. This translates into CASLNSGSRNTEAFF. The rearrangement links TRBV6-6 to TRBJ1-1; tentative D call: TRBD1 (5 bases). This CDR3 is 15 amino acids long. Trimming removed 8 bases from V and 1 base from J, with 17 bases in between. Germline V gene data show CDR1 as MNHNY and CDR2 as SVGAGI (reference sequence).

The V and J genes are TRBV19 and TRBJ1-1; TRBD1 agrees at 10 bases. CDR3 length equals 14 residues. V lost 2 bases and J lost 6; bases outside the gene matches: 3. Germline-derived CDR1 and CDR2 are LNHDA and SQIVND (reference sequence). CDR3 in amino acids: CASSILGQGSEAFF. CDR3 in DNA: TGTGCCAGTAGTATACTGGGACAGGGGTCTGAAGCTTTCTTT.

This clone was seen just once. The rearrangement uses TRBV18 and TRBJ2-1; 10 bases map to TRBD2. Germline loops: CDR1 KGHSH, CDR2 LQKENI. The CDR3 consists of 14 residues. The ends lost 7 bases at V and 5 bases at J; junction bases unmatched: 5. The CDR3 loop is CASYWTSGDNEQFF. The CDR3 DNA reads as TGTGCCAGCTATTGGACTAGCGGAGACAATGAGCAGTTCTTC.

The chain uses TRBV6-1 and TRBJ2-2; maybe TRBD1 (5 bases). Per the germline V gene, CDR1 is MNHNS and CDR2 is SASEGT. V gave up 7 bases and J gave up 1 base, with 7 bases separating them. This CDR3 has 13 residues. This CDR3 is CASIRENTGELFF. For the CDR3, the DNA is TGTGCCAGCATCAGGGAGAACACCGGGGAGCTGTTTTTT.

The chain combines TRBV6-5 with TRBJ1-1, with D possibly being TRBD1 (5 bases). Trimming cost V 4 bases and J 10 bases, with 19 bases left between them. Germline CDR1 and CDR2: MNHEY and SVGAGI. The CDR3 consists of 14 residues. The CDR3 DNA is TGTGCCAGCAGTTTTCGGGGGTCCGGCGTGGTAGCTTTCTTT. It translates to CASSFRGSGVVAFF.

The chain employs TRBV19 and TRBJ2-7, with TRBD2 matching 11 bases. The CDR3 contains 15 residues. After removal of 0 bases from V and 7 bases from J, the junction contained 5 bases not matched to a gene. CDR1 LNHDA and CDR2 SQIVND come from the germline V gene (reference sequence). CDR3 amino acids: CASSIDRLAGGEQYF. CDR3 in DNA: TGTGCCAGTAGTATAGATCGGCTAGCGGGAGGTGAGCAGTACTTC. Full variable domain (missing parts from reference TRBV19 and TRBJ2-7): DGGITQSPKYLFRKEGQNVTLSCEQNLNHDAMYWYRQDPGQGLRLIYYSQIVNDFQKGDIAEGYSVSREKKESFPLTVTSAQKNPTAFYLCASSIDRLAGGEQYFGPGTRLTVT.

This clone was seen more than once but under ten times. The chain uses TRBV7-3 and TRBJ2-5; D might be TRBD1 (5 bases). The CDR3 runs 14 residues. CDR1 is SGHTA and CDR2 is FQGTGA in the germline V gene. V lost 1 base to trimming and J lost 1 base, with 7 bases between them. The CDR3 loop is CASSLIRGQETQYF. The CDR3 nucleotides read TGTGCCAGCAGCTTAATTAGGGGCCAAGAGACCCAGTACTTC.

This clone showed up just once. Additional DNA sequences in this sample encode the identical CDR3. V and J are TRBV5-1 and TRBJ1-1, with a weak D call TRBD1 (5 bases). CDR3 length: 13 amino acids. The V end lost 0 bases, the J end lost 5 bases, and 8 bases lay between the germline ends. Germline V lookup: CDR1 SGHRS, CDR2 YFSETQ. The CDR3 region has the DNA TGCGCCAGCAGCTTGGGGGGCGGAACTGAAGCTTTCTTT. This gives the protein CASSLGGGTEAFF.

The rearrangement links TRBV27 to TRBJ1-6; 10 nucleotides line up with TRBD1. Per the germline V gene, CDR1 is MNHEY and CDR2 is SMNVEV (reference sequence). There are 18 residues in the CDR3. The J segment lost 5 bases and the V segment lost 4 bases, leaving 11 bases of the junction unmatched. Here the CDR3 reads CASSSGTGAGVNNSPLHF. CDR3 nucleotide sequence: TGTGCCAGCAGTTCCGGGACAGGGGCGGGTGTGAATAATTCACCCCTCCACTTT.

This chain connects TRBV7-3 to TRBJ1-4; weak D call: TRBD1 (6 bases). The CDR3 covers 14 residues. Germline CDR1 is SGHTA and CDR2 is FQGTGA. The V end was cut by 7 bases, the J end by 8 bases, with 17 bases between. The CDR3 nucleotides read TGTGCCAGCAAAGGGGGTGGGAACAGGGAAAAACTGTTTTTT. Its translation: CASKGGGNREKLFF.

J is TRBJ2-1 and V is TRBV2, with D unresolved. Germline CDR1 is SNHLY and CDR2 is FYNNEI. The CDR3 has 12 residues. Between the trimmed V and J ends, which lost 1 base and 12 bases, there was a span of 10 bases. CDR3 sequence reads: CASSEVAGSQFF. The CDR3 nucleotides read TGTGCCAGCAGTGAAGTTGCCGGTTCGCAGTTCTTC.

The gene calls are TRBV27 and TRBJ1-4; perhaps TRBD1 as D (5 bases). There are 14 residues in the CDR3. CDR1 and CDR2 from the germline V gene are MNHEY and SMNVEV (reference sequence). Trimming took off 3 bases at V and 2 bases at J, with 7 bases between the two ends. The CDR3 sequence is CASSFSGTNEKLFF. The CDR3 DNA reads as TGTGCCAGCAGTTTTTCAGGGACTAATGAAAAACTGTTTTTT. Full variable domain (rest looked up from reference TRBV27 and TRBJ1-4): EAQVTQNPRYLITVTGKKLTVTCSQNMNHEYMSWYRQDPGLGLRQIYYSMNVEVTDKGDVPEGYKVSRKEKRNFPLILESPSPNQTSLYFCASSFSGTNEKLFFGSGTQLSVL.